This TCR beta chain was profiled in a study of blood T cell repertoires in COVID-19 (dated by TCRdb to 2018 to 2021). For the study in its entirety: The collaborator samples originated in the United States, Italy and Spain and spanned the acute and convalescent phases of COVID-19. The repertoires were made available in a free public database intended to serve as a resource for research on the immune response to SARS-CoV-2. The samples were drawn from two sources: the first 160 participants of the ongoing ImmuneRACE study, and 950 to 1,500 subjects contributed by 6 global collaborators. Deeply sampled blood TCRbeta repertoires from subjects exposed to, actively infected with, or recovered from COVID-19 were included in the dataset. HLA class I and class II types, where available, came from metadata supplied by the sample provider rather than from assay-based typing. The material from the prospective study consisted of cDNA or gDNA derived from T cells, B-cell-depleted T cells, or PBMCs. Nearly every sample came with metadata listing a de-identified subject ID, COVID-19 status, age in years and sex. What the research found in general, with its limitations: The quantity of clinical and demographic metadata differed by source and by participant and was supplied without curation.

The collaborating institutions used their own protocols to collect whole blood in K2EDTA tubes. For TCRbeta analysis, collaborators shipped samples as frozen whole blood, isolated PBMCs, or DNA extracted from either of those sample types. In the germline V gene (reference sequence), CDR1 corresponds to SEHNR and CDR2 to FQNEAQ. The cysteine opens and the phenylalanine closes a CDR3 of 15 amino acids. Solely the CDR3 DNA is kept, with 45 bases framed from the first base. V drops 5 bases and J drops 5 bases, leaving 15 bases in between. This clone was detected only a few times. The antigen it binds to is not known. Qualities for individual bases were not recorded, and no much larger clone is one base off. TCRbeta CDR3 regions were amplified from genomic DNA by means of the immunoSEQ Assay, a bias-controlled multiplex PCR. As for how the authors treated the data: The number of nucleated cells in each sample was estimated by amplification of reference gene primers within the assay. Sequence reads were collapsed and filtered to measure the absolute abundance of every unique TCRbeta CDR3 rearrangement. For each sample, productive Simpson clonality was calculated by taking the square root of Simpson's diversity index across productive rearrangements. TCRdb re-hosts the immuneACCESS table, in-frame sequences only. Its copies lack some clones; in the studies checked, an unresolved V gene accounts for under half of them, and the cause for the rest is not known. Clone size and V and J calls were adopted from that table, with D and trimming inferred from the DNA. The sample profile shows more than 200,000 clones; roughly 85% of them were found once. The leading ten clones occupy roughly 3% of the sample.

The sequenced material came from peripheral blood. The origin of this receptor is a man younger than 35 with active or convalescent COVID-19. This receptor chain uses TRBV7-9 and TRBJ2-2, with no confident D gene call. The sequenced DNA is TGTGCCAGCAGCGATCGTAACCCAGTGACCGGGGAGCTGTTTTTT. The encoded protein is CASSDRNPVTGELFF. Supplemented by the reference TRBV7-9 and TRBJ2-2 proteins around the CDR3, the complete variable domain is DTGVSQNPRHKITKRGQNVTFRCDPISEHNRLYWYRQTLGQGPEFLTYFQNEAQLEKSRLLSDRFSAERPKGSFSTLEIQRTEQGDSAMYLCASSDRNPVTGELFFGEGSRLTVL.